These 21 T cell receptor beta chains share one sample of origin, sequenced in a study of T cells in Graves' hyperthyroidism and ophthalmopathy. Amplified TCR beta CDR3 regions came from RNA transcripts. HTBI primers drove first-round RT-PCR of the TCR CDR3. TCRdb re-called the multiplex PCR reads through MiXCR, storing one row per CDR3 protein. The data contain about 480,000 distinct CDR3 sequences, approximately 15% of them seen just once; the ten biggest clones take up around 17%. The sample comprised blood. The receptors were sampled from a woman under 30 with Graves' hyperthyroidism.

The rearrangement links TRBV6-1 to TRBJ2-3; 10 nucleotides line up with TRBD2. The trim removed 7 bases at V and 6 bases at J, leaving 13 bases unmatched. Looked up from germline, CDR1 is MNHNS and CDR2 is SASEGT. The CDR3 spans 16 residues. The CDR3 is CASTQGVGLATDTQYF. CDR3 nucleotides: TGTGCCAGCACCCAGGGGGTGGGACTAGCGACTGATACGCAGTATTTT.

This clonotype has more than one count but fewer than ten. This chain uses TRBV20-1 with TRBJ1-4; 8 bases are a match to TRBD1. The CDR3 is 15 amino acids. Per germline, CDR1 DFQATT and CDR2 SNEGSKA (reference sequence). The J segment lost 6 bases and the V segment lost 4 bases, leaving 10 bases of the junction unmatched. The chain's CDR3 is CSATPDRVGDEKLFF. The CDR3 DNA reads as TGCAGTGCTACCCCGGACAGGGTAGGGGATGAAAAACTGTTTTTT.

There are many counts of this clonotype. This chain uses TRBV27 with TRBJ2-1; TRBD2 matches 11 bases. The trim removed 3 bases at V and 7 bases at J, leaving 2 bases unmatched. CDR3 length: 14 residues. Per germline, CDR1 MNHEY and CDR2 SMNVEV (reference sequence). The CDR3 protein is CASSLASGRNEQFF. CDR3 sequence (DNA): TGTGCCAGCAGTTTGGCTAGCGGGAGGAATGAGCAGTTCTTC.

This clonotype has at least ten counts. The chain employs TRBV5-1 and TRBJ2-3; D is possibly TRBD2 (6 bases). Germline V gene sequence: CDR1 SGHRS, CDR2 YFSETQ. Trimming cost V 3 bases and J 9 bases, with 23 bases left between them. The CDR3 has 16 residues. The CDR3 DNA sequence: TGCGCCAGCAGCTCTCTTCCGGGGGAGGAGATCGGCACGCAGTATTTT. Translation gives CASSSLPGEEIGTQYF.

This clonotype was picked up many times. This rearrangement joins TRBV12-5 to TRBJ2-2; D remains ambiguous. The CDR3 runs 12 residues. Trimming cost V 3 bases and J 7 bases, with 6 bases left between them. Germline loops: CDR1 LGHNT, CDR2 FRNRAP. CDR3 residues: CASGLWDGELFF. In DNA form, the CDR3 reads TGTGCTAGTGGTTTATGGGACGGGGAGCTGTTTTTT.

At least ten counts were recorded for this clonotype. This chain uses TRBV14 with TRBJ2-1; no clear D. The CDR3 runs to 11 residues. CDR1 is SGHDN, CDR2 FVKESK, per germline. The V and J ends lost 1 base and 8 bases respectively, with 3 bases between them. This CDR3 is CASSQGYEQFF. The CDR3 bases are TGTGCCAGCAGCCAAGGGTATGAGCAGTTCTTC.

This clonotype has ten or more counts. The chain has TRBV12-3 or TRBV12-4 and TRBJ2-2, with D tentatively TRBD2 (5 bases). V was trimmed by 2 bases and J by 3 bases, leaving 10 bases between them. The CDR3 sequence is 15 residues long. The CDR3 nucleotides read TGTGCCAGCAGTTTATCTTTGGAGGACACCGGGGAGCTGTTTTTT. The encoded protein is CASSLSLEDTGELFF.

In this sample, this clonotype turned up many times. J is TRBJ1-1 and V is TRBV7-3; 8 bases map to TRBD1. The ends lost 5 bases at V and 4 bases at J; junction bases unmatched: 12. Germline V gene lookup returns CDR1 SGHTA and CDR2 FQGTGA. CDR3 length: 16 residues. The CDR3 region has the DNA TGTGCCAGCAGCCCTGACAGGAGTGGGACAGGCACTGAAGCTTTCTTT. Amino acid sequence: CASSPDRSGTGTEAFF.

Concerning this clonotype: The junction departs from germline at one end; a sequencing error may be responsible. This chain links TRBV11-3 with TRBJ2-7; D may match TRBD1 or TRBD2 (5 bases each). The germline gives CDR1 SGHNT, CDR2 YENEEA. CDR3 size: 13 residues. CDR3 loop: CASSRLGGGEQYF. The DNA of the CDR3 is TGCGCCAGCAGCCGATTGGGTGGGGGAGAGCAGTACTTC.

The DNA for the CDR3 is TGTGCCAGCCTTAACCGGCAGGGGGTCACCGGGGAGCTGTTTTTT. Its translation is CASLNRQGVTGELFF. The J gene is TRBJ2-2, the V gene TRBV7-9; 7 bases are shared with TRBD1. CDR1 and CDR2 (germline): SEHNR, FQNEAQ (reference sequence). This CDR3 contains 15 residues. The J segment lost 4 bases and the V segment lost 8 bases, leaving 10 bases of the junction unmatched.

V and J are TRBV7-2 and TRBJ1-2; 9 bases line up with TRBD1. Germline V gene lookup returns CDR1 SGHTA and CDR2 FQGNSA. This CDR3 comprises 17 residues. J was trimmed by 0 bases and V by 5 bases; bases with no gene match: 10. The CDR3 nucleotides are TGTGCCAGCAGCCAAGACACAGGGGGCCTAGCTAACTATGGCTACACCTTC. This translates into CASSQDTGGLANYGYTF.

The V call is TRBV7-7, the J call TRBJ2-5; D ambiguous. Between the trimmed V and J ends, which lost 3 bases and 4 bases, there was a span of 9 bases. Germline-derived CDR1 and CDR2 are SSHAT and FNYEAQ (reference sequence). There are 13 residues in the CDR3. The CDR3 loop is CASSLVFSETQYF. The CDR3 DNA is TGTGCCAGCAGCTTGGTATTTTCAGAGACCCAGTACTTC.

Ten or more counts support this clonotype. This chain uses TRBV11-3 with TRBJ2-7; weak D call: TRBD2 (5 bases). Deletions cut 7 bases from V and 7 bases from J, with 17 bases between. CDR1 and CDR2 from the germline V gene are SGHNT and YENEEA. The CDR3 length is 13 residues. Written as DNA, the CDR3 is TGTGCCAGCACTACCGATAGCCCGGGGGAGCAGTACTTC. Protein product: CASTTDSPGEQYF.

This clonotype has just a few counts. The chain links TRBV3-1 to TRBJ2-5, with TRBD1 identical over 10 bases. The CDR3 loop spans 18 amino acids. CDR1 LGHDT and CDR2 YNNKEL come from the germline V gene (reference sequence). V gave up 4 bases and J gave up 1 base; unmatched junction bases: 12. The CDR3 DNA is TGTGCCAGCAGCCCGACGCAAACCTGGACAGGGGGCCAAGAGACCCAGTACTTC. Amino acids: CASSPTQTWTGGQETQYF.

This clonotype was picked up a small number of times. This chain uses TRBV7-9 with TRBJ1-3; D is possibly TRBD1 (5 bases). Germline loops: CDR1 SEHNR, CDR2 FQNEAQ (reference sequence). Between the trimmed V and J ends, which lost 4 bases and 0 bases, there was a span of 7 bases. This CDR3 region has 14 residues. CDR3 in amino acids: CASSSGSSGNTIYF. CDR3 coding DNA: TGTGCCAGCAGCTCAGGGTCCTCTGGAAACACCATATATTTT.

This clonotype was counted only a few times. The chain has TRBV14 and TRBJ2-1; TRBD2 matches 8 bases. Trimming at V came to 5 bases and at J to 4 bases, leaving 16 bases not matched to a gene. This CDR3 is 18 amino acids long. Per the germline V gene, CDR1 is SGHDN and CDR2 is FVKESK. The CDR3 sequence: CASSSGTSGYTTYNEQFF. In nucleotides, the CDR3 is TGTGCCAGCAGCTCCGGGACTAGTGGGTACACTACTTACAATGAGCAGTTCTTC.

The chain carries TRBV4-1 and TRBJ1-2; D is possibly TRBD1 (5 bases). V gave up 1 base and J gave up 4 bases, with 13 bases separating them. Germline V CDR1 and CDR2: MGHRA, YSYEKL. The CDR3 is 15 amino acids. The CDR3 sequence: CASSQVSQGSYGYTF. CDR3 coding DNA: TGCGCCAGCAGCCAAGTTTCTCAGGGATCCTATGGCTACACCTTC.

This clonotype has ten or more counts. This rearrangement joins TRBV24-1 to TRBJ2-2; D is undetermined. Germline V gives CDR1 KGHDR, CDR2 SFDVKD. The CDR3 sequence is 16 residues long. Trimming removed 4 bases at V and 6 bases at J, with 17 bases between. CDR3 amino acids: CATSDPGPSGPGELFF. In DNA form, the CDR3 reads TGTGCCACCAGTGACCCTGGGCCATCAGGCCCCGGGGAGCTGTTTTTT.

J is TRBJ2-1 and V is TRBV5-1; 15 nucleotides agree with TRBD2. V shed 5 bases, J shed 7 bases, and the junction held 13 bases outside the gene matches. The CDR3 totals 18 residues. Germline V CDR1 and CDR2: SGHRS, YFSETQ. The CDR3 DNA sequence: TGCGCCAGCAGGCCCGGACTAGCGGGAGGGCCACTTGGGAATGAGCAGTTCTTC. Encoded protein: CASRPGLAGGPLGNEQFF. The whole variable domain, filled in from reference TRBV5-1 and TRBJ2-1, reads KAGVTQTPRYLIKTRGQQVTLSCSPISGHRSVSWYQQTPGQGLQFLFEYFSETQRNKGNFPGRFSGRQFSNSRSEMNVSTLELGDSALYLCASRPGLAGGPLGNEQFFGPGTRLTVL.

Many counts were recorded for this clonotype. This chain uses TRBV3-1 with TRBJ2-5, with TRBD2 matching over 11 bases. Germline V gene data show CDR1 as LGHDT and CDR2 as YNNKEL (reference sequence). V gave up 8 bases and J gave up 4 bases; unmatched junction bases: 12. The length of the CDR3 is 16 residues. The CDR3 nucleotides read TGTGCCAGCCGGTTCAATAGCGGGAGGGCCGGAGAGACCCAGTACTTC. It yields the protein CASRFNSGRAGETQYF.

This clonotype was observed at least ten times. The chain links TRBV11-2 to TRBJ2-5; the D is unclear. V was clipped by 3 bases and J by 1 base, with 3 bases between them. Germline V CDR1 and CDR2: SGHAT, FQNNGV. The CDR3 has 12 amino acids. This CDR3 reads CASSLAQETQYF. CDR3 DNA sequence: TGTGCCAGCAGCTTGGCCCAAGAGACCCAGTACTTC.